The 22 T cell receptor beta chains in this list originate from one sample, sequenced in a study of T-cell reconstitution after alpha-beta-depleted transplantation in children. Unique molecular identifiers were used to barcode this TCRbeta library. A single record per CDR3 protein comes from TCRdb applying MiXCR to the PCR reads. This sample has hundreds of thousands of distinct CDR3 sequences; about 15% occur once, and the top ten carry around 45%. Sequencing was performed on PBMCs, mostly from graft donor cells, taken 360 days after TCRalphabeta/CD19-depleted stem cell transplant. These TCRs come from a male patient between 2 and 10 years old who had a stem cell transplant for acute lymphoblastic leukemia, so the T cells may come from the graft donor.

This clonotype was counted between two and nine times. V and J are TRBV24-1 and TRBJ2-5, with TRBD1 identical over 7 bases. The CDR3 is made up of 14 amino acids. Germline V gene sequence: CDR1 KGHDR, CDR2 SFDVKD. V gave up 3 bases and J gave up 5 bases; unmatched junction bases: 5. The CDR3 is CATSDEQGTETQYF. DNA for the CDR3: TGTGCCACCAGTGATGAACAGGGGACGGAGACCCAGTACTTC.

The chain recombines TRBV29-1 with TRBJ1-5; tentative D call: TRBD1 (6 bases). Germline V gene data show CDR1 as SQVTM and CDR2 as ANQGSEA. Trimming took off 4 bases at V and 4 bases at J, with 8 bases between the two ends. This CDR3 spans 12 amino acids. CDR3 amino acids: CSVATGNQPQHF. The CDR3 coding sequence is TGCAGCGTTGCCACAGGGAATCAGCCCCAGCATTTT.

This sequence joins TRBV7-7 and TRBJ2-2; 8 bases are shared with TRBD1. The CDR3 contains 15 residues. Losses at the gene ends were 4 bases for V and 5 bases for J; bases not matched to a gene: 6. The V gene's germline CDR1 is SSHAT and CDR2 FNYEAQ (reference sequence). Written as DNA, the CDR3 is TGTGCCAGCAGCTCCGGACAGGGAGGAACCGGGGAGCTGTTTTTT. Its translation is CASSSGQGGTGELFF. Drawing the rest from reference TRBV7-7 and TRBJ2-2, the complete variable domain is GAGVSQSPRYKVTKRGQDVTLRCDPISSHATLYWYQQALGQGPEFLTYFNYEAQPDKSGLPSDRFSAERPEGSISTLTIQRTEQRDSAMYRCASSSGQGGTGELFFGEGSRLTVL.

The chain employs TRBV3-1 and TRBJ2-7; possibly TRBD1 for D (6 bases). The CDR3 loop spans 13 amino acids. V was shortened by 4 bases and J by 4 bases, with 11 bases between the two germline ends. Per germline, CDR1 LGHDT and CDR2 YNNKEL (reference sequence). CDR3 region: CASSPKQGYEQYF. DNA of the CDR3: TGTGCCAGCAGCCCTAAGCAGGGGTACGAGCAGTACTTC.

This clonotype was detected a few times. The chain joins TRBV14 to TRBJ2-3; no clear D gene. Trimming took off 2 bases at V and 4 bases at J, with 13 bases between the two ends. CDR1 is SGHDN and CDR2 is FVKESK in the germline V gene. The CDR3 spans 15 residues. The chain's CDR3 is CASSQFTATADTQYF. In DNA form, the CDR3 reads TGTGCCAGCAGCCAATTCACCGCTACCGCAGATACGCAGTATTTT.

The J gene is TRBJ2-7, the V gene TRBV7-3; D is possibly TRBD2 (6 bases). V lost 0 bases and J 2 bases, leaving 23 bases between the germline ends. The CDR3 spans 19 residues. CDR1 is SGHTA, CDR2 FQGTGA, per germline. CDR3 amino acids: CASSLTPLGGLKKTYEQYF. The CDR3 DNA follows: TGTGCCAGCAGCTTAACCCCTTTGGGGGGACTCAAAAAAACCTACGAGCAGTACTTC.

This clonotype was seen more than once but under ten times. The rearrangement joins TRBV29-1 to TRBJ2-7; D is possibly TRBD2 (6 bases). CDR3 size: 12 residues. In germline, CDR1 is SQVTM, CDR2 ANQGSEA. V was clipped by 4 bases and J by 2 bases, with 9 bases between them. In nucleotides, the CDR3 is TGCAGCGTTGTGGGGGGAGCCTACGAGCAGTACTTC. It is translated as CSVVGGAYEQYF.

In its sample, this clonotype was seen many times. This chain joins TRBV27 and TRBJ2-7, with 9 bases aligning to TRBD1. V lost 2 bases to trimming and J lost 1 base; unmatched junction nucleotides: 3. CDR3 length equals 15 residues. Germline CDR1 and CDR2: MNHEY and SMNVEV (reference sequence). CDR3 nucleotide sequence: TGTGCCAGCAGTTTAGGCGGGACAGGGTCCTACGAGCAGTACTTC. This codes for CASSLGGTGSYEQYF.

In its sample, this clonotype was seen a few times. V is TRBV10-3 and J is TRBJ2-6; 9 bases line up with TRBD1. V lost 5 bases and J lost 0; bases outside the gene matches: 8. This CDR3 has 18 residues. CDR1 and CDR2 from the germline V gene are ENHRY and SYGVKD. This CDR3 is CAISSPDRGVSGANVLTF. The CDR3 DNA reads TGTGCCATCAGTTCCCCGGACAGGGGAGTCTCTGGGGCCAACGTCCTGACTTTC.

V gene TRBV29-1 combines with J gene TRBJ2-5; D is possibly TRBD1 (6 bases). The germline V gene encodes CDR1 SQVTM and CDR2 ANQGSEA. The germline V and J ends were trimmed by 5 bases and 9 bases, with 19 bases remaining between them. This CDR3 spans 13 amino acids. The CDR3 loop is CSVLTGPYEAQYF. Here the CDR3 DNA reads TGCAGCGTTCTTACAGGGCCCTATGAGGCCCAGTACTTC.

This clonotype was observed a few times. The V and J genes are TRBV3-1 and TRBJ2-3; 14 positions match TRBD2. CDR1 is LGHDT, CDR2 YNNKEL, per germline (reference sequence). Losses at the gene ends were 4 bases for V and 4 bases for J; bases not matched to a gene: 7. The CDR3 is 17 residues long. The chain's CDR3 is CASSRGLAGAGADTQYF. In nucleotides, the CDR3 is TGTGCCAGCAGCCGGGGACTAGCGGGGGCCGGGGCAGATACGCAGTATTTT.

This chain uses TRBV20-1 with TRBJ2-1; 9 bases are shared with TRBD1. In germline, CDR1 is DFQATT, CDR2 SNEGSKA (reference sequence). V shed 4 bases and J 8 bases; nucleotides not matched to a gene: 9. The CDR3 contains 14 residues. The CDR3 spells CSATATGGRDEQFF. In DNA form, the CDR3 reads TGCAGTGCTACCGCTACAGGGGGCCGGGATGAGCAGTTCTTC.

This clonotype was counted only a few times. V and J are TRBV5-1 and TRBJ1-6; possibly TRBD1 for D (5 bases). Trimming took 4 bases from V and 9 from J, leaving 17 bases between them. From germline, CDR1 is SGHRS and CDR2 YFSETQ. The CDR3 is 15 residues long. CDR3 sequence: CASSPSGHRVSPLHF. The CDR3 coding sequence is TGCGCCAGCAGCCCTAGTGGACACCGAGTTTCACCCCTCCACTTT. Based on the CDR3 plus reference TRBV5-1 and TRBJ1-6, the full variable domain is KAGVTQTPRYLIKTRGQQVTLSCSPISGHRSVSWYQQTPGQGLQFLFEYFSETQRNKGNFPGRFSGRQFSNSRSEMNVSTLELGDSALYLCASSPSGHRVSPLHFGNGTRLTVT.

The chain uses TRBV5-1 and TRBJ1-1, with D perhaps matching TRBD1 (6 bases). The CDR3 contains 18 residues. V lost 0 bases, J lost 1 base, and 19 bases lay in between. Germline V lookup: CDR1 SGHRS, CDR2 YFSETQ. CDR3 DNA sequence: TGCGCCAGCAGCTTGGACGCTTCAAACTGGGGACAGAACACTGAAGCTTTCTTT. It specifies CASSLDASNWGQNTEAFF. The full variable domain, its missing parts supplied by reference TRBV5-1 and TRBJ1-1, is KAGVTQTPRYLIKTRGQQVTLSCSPISGHRSVSWYQQTPGQGLQFLFEYFSETQRNKGNFPGRFSGRQFSNSRSEMNVSTLELGDSALYLCASSLDASNWGQNTEAFFGQGTRLTVV.

This clonotype was picked up a small number of times. The chain has TRBV7-2 and TRBJ1-1; no reliable D call. CDR1 and CDR2 from the germline V gene are SGHTA and FQGNSA. V lost 5 bases to trimming and J lost 2 bases, with 6 bases between them. The CDR3 has 12 amino acids. CDR3 DNA: TGTGCCAGCAGCCACTTAAACACTGAAGCTTTCTTT. Translated, it gives CASSHLNTEAFF.

This clonotype has a handful of counts. The chain is built from TRBV6-1 and TRBJ1-4, with D unresolved. From germline, CDR1 is MNHNS and CDR2 SASEGT. Trimming left V 5 bases short and J 2 bases short, with 18 bases between. This CDR3 comprises 17 residues. The CDR3 is CASSPRAPKFTNEKLFF. The DNA of the CDR3 is TGTGCCAGCAGTCCCCGAGCCCCGAAGTTTACTAATGAAAAACTGTTTTTT.

The V and J genes are TRBV2 and TRBJ1-1; 8 nucleotides match TRBD1. CDR3 length equals 18 residues. With 5 bases clipped from V and 0 bases from J, the junction kept 14 bases outside the gene matches. CDR1 SNHLY and CDR2 FYNNEI come from the germline V gene. The CDR3 nucleotides read TGTGCCAGCAGTTCACGAAGGACAGGGAGGAAGGTGAACACTGAAGCTTTCTTT. It codes for CASSSRRTGRKVNTEAFF.

This clonotype was counted only a few times. This rearrangement joins TRBV7-7 to TRBJ2-1; 7 nucleotides line up with TRBD2. The CDR3 has 14 amino acids. From germline, CDR1 is SSHAT and CDR2 FNYEAQ (reference sequence). With V trimmed by 5 bases and J by 5 bases, 6 bases remained unmatched. In DNA, the CDR3 is TGTGCCAGCAGCCACCCGGGACTACACAATGAGCAGTTCTTC. Its protein is CASSHPGLHNEQFF.

The chain couples TRBV20-1 to TRBJ2-7; 7 bases fit TRBD1. V trimming: 5 bases; J trimming: 5 bases; junction bases outside the gene matches: 21. CDR1 DFQATT and CDR2 SNEGSKA come from the germline V gene (reference sequence). CDR3 size: 17 residues. The DNA for the CDR3 is TGCAGTGCTCCCCGAAGACAGGGAGCCTTTTTGGTCCACGAGCAGTACTTC. Protein sequence: CSAPRRQGAFLVHEQYF.

V gene TRBV4-3 combines with J gene TRBJ1-2; D gene ambiguous. The CDR3 spans 14 residues. V lost 0 bases to trimming and J lost 3 bases, with 8 bases between them. The germline CDR1 and CDR2 sequences are LGHNA and YSLEER. The CDR3 loop reads CASSQDMTHYGYTF. CDR3 nucleotide sequence: TGCGCCAGCAGCCAAGATATGACACACTATGGCTACACCTTC.

This clonotype appeared a few times. V usage is TRBV7-2 and J usage is TRBJ2-2, with 8 positions matching TRBD2. Trimming at V came to 1 base and at J to 1 base, leaving 5 bases not matched to a gene. CDR3 size: 17 residues. The germline V gene has CDR1 SGHTA and CDR2 FQGNSA. In DNA, the CDR3 is TGTGCCAGCAGCTTAGGACGCCTAGCGGGGAACACCGGGGAGCTGTTTTTT. This encodes CASSLGRLAGNTGELFF.

This clonotype was recorded a few times. This sequence joins TRBV7-9 and TRBJ2-7; D is possibly TRBD2 (5 bases). The CDR3 spans 16 residues. Germline values: CDR1 SEHNR, CDR2 FQNEAQ (reference sequence). V dropped 7 bases and J dropped 2 bases, with 21 bases sitting between them. DNA for the CDR3: TGTGCCAGCATTCAAGTGGGGAGAGGTGCCCCCTACGAGCAGTACTTC. This translates into CASIQVGRGAPYEQYF.